This entry lists 10 T cell receptor beta chains sequenced from one sample in a study of blood T cells in healthy people across ages. It was with a sample-barcoded 5' primer and a J-beta primer mix that a second PCR of roughly 7 to 12 cycles was run. TCRdb reanalysed the 5' RACE reads using MiXCR and keeps one entry per CDR3 protein. The profile covers about 620,000 distinct CDR3 sequences, with over 20% appearing a single time and roughly 3.4% taken by the ten largest. Sequenced: blood. Receptors originate from a man aged 65-85 years in good health.

The CDR3 sequence is CASSRRGGRADTQYF. In DNA, the CDR3 is TGTGCCAGCAGCCGACGGGGCGGGAGGGCAGATACGCAGTATTTT. The rearrangement links TRBV7-2 to TRBJ2-3; 9 bases map to TRBD2. Trimming cost V 5 bases and J 4 bases; bases outside gene matches: 7. The CDR3 has 15 amino acids. Per the germline V gene, CDR1 is SGHTA and CDR2 is FQGNSA.

This clonotype has a count of ten or more. The chain combines TRBV27 with TRBJ2-7; 9 bases line up with TRBD1. Per germline, CDR1 MNHEY and CDR2 SMNVEV (reference sequence). This CDR3 is built from 15 residues. The ends lost 5 bases at V and 5 bases at J; junction bases unmatched: 10. The CDR3 sequence: CASSKAGTGHHEQYF. CDR3 DNA: TGTGCCAGCAGTAAAGCCGGGACAGGGCACCACGAGCAGTACTTC.

J is TRBJ1-2 and V is TRBV5-1; D call uncertain. V was shortened by 4 bases and J by 4 bases, with 11 bases between the two germline ends. Per the germline V gene, CDR1 is SGHRS and CDR2 is YFSETQ. This CDR3 is 13 amino acids long. The DNA for the CDR3 is TGCGCCAGCAGCCCAATTATCGGCTATGGCTACACCTTC. Its translation: CASSPIIGYGYTF.

Worth noting for this clonotype: A much bigger clone sits one base away, suggesting this may be a read error. CDR3 in amino acids: CASSLALRKPCEQYF. The CDR3 coding sequence is TGTGCCAGCAGCTTAGCTCTCAGGAAACCTTGCGAGCAGTACTTC. The gene calls are TRBV11-2 and TRBJ2-5; D is unclear. The J call may be in error: the DNA end matches TRBJ2-7 better. Germline assignment: CDR1 SGHAT and CDR2 FQNNGV. The length of the CDR3 is 15 residues.

Notes on this clonotype: One junction end disagrees with the germline gene, perhaps due to a read error. This chain uses TRBV20-1 with TRBJ2-7; 11 nucleotides match TRBD1. The CDR3 is 13 amino acids. Germline assignment: CDR1 DFQATT and CDR2 SNEGSKA (reference sequence). The CDR3, as DNA: TGCAGTGCTGGACAGGGGGCTCCCTACGAGCAGTGCTTC. It is translated as CSAGQGAPYEQCF.

This clonotype appeared once. This chain connects TRBV12-3 or TRBV12-4 to TRBJ2-7, with D tentatively TRBD1 (5 bases). CDR3 size: 14 residues. With 3 bases removed from V and 3 bases from J, the gap between germline ends came to 12 bases. CDR3 region: CASSFAGFDYEQYF. DNA for the CDR3: TGTGCCAGCAGTTTCGCAGGGTTCGACTACGAGCAGTACTTC.

The chain uses TRBV7-9 and TRBJ1-2; D not certain. Trimming cost V 6 bases and J 0 bases, with 11 bases left between them. The CDR3 consists of 14 residues. CDR1 SEHNR and CDR2 FQNEAQ come from the germline V gene (reference sequence). The CDR3 DNA follows: TGTGCCAGCAGTTTCCCGGGTGCTAACTATGGCTACACCTTC. It is translated as CASSFPGANYGYTF. The whole variable domain, remainder taken from reference TRBV7-9 and TRBJ1-2, is DTGVSQNPRHKITKRGQNVTFRCDPISEHNRLYWYRQTLGQGPEFLTYFQNEAQLEKSRLLSDRFSAERPKGSFSTLEIQRTEQGDSAMYLCASSFPGANYGYTFGSGTRLTVV.

This clonotype appeared a few times. The J gene is TRBJ2-2, the V gene TRBV12-3 or TRBV12-4, with 9 nucleotides matching TRBD1. Trimming cost V 6 bases and J 7 bases; bases outside gene matches: 6. The length of the CDR3 is 14 residues. The CDR3 is CASRPGQGFGELFF. CDR3 DNA: TGTGCCAGCAGGCCGGGACAGGGTTTCGGGGAGCTGTTTTTT.

The gene calls are TRBV4-1 and TRBJ2-7; no clear D gene. Trimming removed 1 base at V and 1 base at J, with 14 bases between. Germline-derived CDR1 and CDR2 are MGHRA and YSYEKL. The CDR3 loop spans 16 amino acids. This CDR3 reads CASSQGLAARSYEQYF. For the CDR3, the DNA is TGCGCCAGCAGCCAAGGACTCGCGGCCCGATCCTACGAGCAGTACTTC.

V is TRBV7-9 and J is TRBJ2-2; the match to TRBD2 covers 13 bases. The germline V gene has CDR1 SEHNR and CDR2 FQNEAQ (reference sequence). Trimming cost V 5 bases and J 5 bases; bases outside gene matches: 11. The CDR3 is 18 amino acids. Here the CDR3 reads CASSKARTSGSQTGELFF. The DNA of the CDR3 is TGTGCCAGCAGCAAAGCAAGGACTAGCGGGAGCCAGACCGGGGAGCTGTTTTTT.